This T cell receptor beta chain was profiled in a study of T cells in Graves' hyperthyroidism and ophthalmopathy. RNA transcripts served as the template for amplifying TCR beta CDR3 regions. First-round RT-PCR targeting the TCR CDR3 was performed with the HTBI primer set. One entry per CDR3 protein results from TCRdb running MiXCR on the multiplex PCR reads. The sample contains a few hundred thousand distinct CDR3 sequences, approximately 14% of which appear only once. The diagnostic basis comprised clinical symptoms, serum thyroxine and TRAb, thyroid ultrasound and orbital computed tomography. Study results and caveats: Separating ophthalmopathy from stable hyperthyroidism was achieved by a 13 V-J model. Within blood appeared most thyroid clonotypes that had expanded above 0.001.

This clonotype appeared many times. Its antigen is as yet unknown. This CDR3 comprises 15 residues. V lost 1 base to trimming and J lost 9 bases, with 13 bases between them. CDR1 is MGHRA and CDR2 is YSYEKL in the germline V gene. V gene TRBV4-1 combines with J gene TRBJ1-6; D gene unclear. Sample: blood. The clonotype originates from a woman aged 30 to 39 with Graves' ophthalmopathy. The CDR3 coding sequence is TGCGCCAGCAGCCAAGGGGAGGTCGCGATTTCACCCCTCCACTTT. Its translation is CASSQGEVAISPLHF.